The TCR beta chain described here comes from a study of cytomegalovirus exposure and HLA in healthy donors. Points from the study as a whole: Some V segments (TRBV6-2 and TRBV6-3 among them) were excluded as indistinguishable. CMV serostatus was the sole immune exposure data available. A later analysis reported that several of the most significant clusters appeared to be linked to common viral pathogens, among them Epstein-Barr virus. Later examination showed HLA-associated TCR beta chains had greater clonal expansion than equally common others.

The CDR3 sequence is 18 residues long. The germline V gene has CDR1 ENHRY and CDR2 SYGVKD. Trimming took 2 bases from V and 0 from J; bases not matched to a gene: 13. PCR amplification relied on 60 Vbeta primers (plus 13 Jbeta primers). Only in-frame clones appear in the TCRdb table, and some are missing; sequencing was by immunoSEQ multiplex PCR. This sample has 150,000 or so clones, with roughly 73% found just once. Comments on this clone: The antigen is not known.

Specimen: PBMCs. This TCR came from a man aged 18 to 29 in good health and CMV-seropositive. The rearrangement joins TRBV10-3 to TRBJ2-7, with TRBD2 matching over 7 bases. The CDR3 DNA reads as TGTGCCATCAGTGAGCTAAAATCGGGGGGACGACTCTCCTACGAGCAGTACTTC. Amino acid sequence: CAISELKSGGRLSYEQYF.